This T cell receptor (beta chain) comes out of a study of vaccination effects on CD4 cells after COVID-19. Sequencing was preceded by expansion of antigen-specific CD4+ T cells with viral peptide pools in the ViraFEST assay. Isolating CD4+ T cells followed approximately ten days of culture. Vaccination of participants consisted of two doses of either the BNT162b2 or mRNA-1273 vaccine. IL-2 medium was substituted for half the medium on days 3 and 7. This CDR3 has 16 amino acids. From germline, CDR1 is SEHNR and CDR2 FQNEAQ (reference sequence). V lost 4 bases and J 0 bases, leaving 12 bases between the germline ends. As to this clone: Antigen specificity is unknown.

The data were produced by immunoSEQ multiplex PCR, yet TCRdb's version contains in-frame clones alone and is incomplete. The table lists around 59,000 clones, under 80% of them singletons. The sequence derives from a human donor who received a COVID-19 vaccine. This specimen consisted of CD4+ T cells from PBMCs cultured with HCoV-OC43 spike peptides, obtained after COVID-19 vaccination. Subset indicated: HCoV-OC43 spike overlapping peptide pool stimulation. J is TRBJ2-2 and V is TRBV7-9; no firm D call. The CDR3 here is CASSSAPAANTGELFF. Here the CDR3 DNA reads TGTGCCAGCAGCTCTGCCCCGGCAGCGAACACCGGGGAGCTGTTTTTT.